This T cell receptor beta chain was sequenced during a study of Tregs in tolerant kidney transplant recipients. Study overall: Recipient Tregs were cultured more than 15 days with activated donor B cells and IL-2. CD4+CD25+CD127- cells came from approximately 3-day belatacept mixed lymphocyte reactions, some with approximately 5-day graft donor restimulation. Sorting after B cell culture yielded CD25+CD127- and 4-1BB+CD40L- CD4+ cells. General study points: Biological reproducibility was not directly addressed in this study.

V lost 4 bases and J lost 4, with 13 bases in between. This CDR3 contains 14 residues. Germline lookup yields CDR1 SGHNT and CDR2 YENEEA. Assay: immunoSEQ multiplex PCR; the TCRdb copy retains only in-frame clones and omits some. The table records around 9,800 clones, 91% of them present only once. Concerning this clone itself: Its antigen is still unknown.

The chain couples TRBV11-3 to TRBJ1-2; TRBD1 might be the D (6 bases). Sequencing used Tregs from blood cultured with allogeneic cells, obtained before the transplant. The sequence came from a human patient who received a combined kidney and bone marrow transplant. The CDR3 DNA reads TGTGCCAGCAGCTCGCAGGGGCTTTTCTATGGCTACACCTTC. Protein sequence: CASSSQGLFYGYTF.